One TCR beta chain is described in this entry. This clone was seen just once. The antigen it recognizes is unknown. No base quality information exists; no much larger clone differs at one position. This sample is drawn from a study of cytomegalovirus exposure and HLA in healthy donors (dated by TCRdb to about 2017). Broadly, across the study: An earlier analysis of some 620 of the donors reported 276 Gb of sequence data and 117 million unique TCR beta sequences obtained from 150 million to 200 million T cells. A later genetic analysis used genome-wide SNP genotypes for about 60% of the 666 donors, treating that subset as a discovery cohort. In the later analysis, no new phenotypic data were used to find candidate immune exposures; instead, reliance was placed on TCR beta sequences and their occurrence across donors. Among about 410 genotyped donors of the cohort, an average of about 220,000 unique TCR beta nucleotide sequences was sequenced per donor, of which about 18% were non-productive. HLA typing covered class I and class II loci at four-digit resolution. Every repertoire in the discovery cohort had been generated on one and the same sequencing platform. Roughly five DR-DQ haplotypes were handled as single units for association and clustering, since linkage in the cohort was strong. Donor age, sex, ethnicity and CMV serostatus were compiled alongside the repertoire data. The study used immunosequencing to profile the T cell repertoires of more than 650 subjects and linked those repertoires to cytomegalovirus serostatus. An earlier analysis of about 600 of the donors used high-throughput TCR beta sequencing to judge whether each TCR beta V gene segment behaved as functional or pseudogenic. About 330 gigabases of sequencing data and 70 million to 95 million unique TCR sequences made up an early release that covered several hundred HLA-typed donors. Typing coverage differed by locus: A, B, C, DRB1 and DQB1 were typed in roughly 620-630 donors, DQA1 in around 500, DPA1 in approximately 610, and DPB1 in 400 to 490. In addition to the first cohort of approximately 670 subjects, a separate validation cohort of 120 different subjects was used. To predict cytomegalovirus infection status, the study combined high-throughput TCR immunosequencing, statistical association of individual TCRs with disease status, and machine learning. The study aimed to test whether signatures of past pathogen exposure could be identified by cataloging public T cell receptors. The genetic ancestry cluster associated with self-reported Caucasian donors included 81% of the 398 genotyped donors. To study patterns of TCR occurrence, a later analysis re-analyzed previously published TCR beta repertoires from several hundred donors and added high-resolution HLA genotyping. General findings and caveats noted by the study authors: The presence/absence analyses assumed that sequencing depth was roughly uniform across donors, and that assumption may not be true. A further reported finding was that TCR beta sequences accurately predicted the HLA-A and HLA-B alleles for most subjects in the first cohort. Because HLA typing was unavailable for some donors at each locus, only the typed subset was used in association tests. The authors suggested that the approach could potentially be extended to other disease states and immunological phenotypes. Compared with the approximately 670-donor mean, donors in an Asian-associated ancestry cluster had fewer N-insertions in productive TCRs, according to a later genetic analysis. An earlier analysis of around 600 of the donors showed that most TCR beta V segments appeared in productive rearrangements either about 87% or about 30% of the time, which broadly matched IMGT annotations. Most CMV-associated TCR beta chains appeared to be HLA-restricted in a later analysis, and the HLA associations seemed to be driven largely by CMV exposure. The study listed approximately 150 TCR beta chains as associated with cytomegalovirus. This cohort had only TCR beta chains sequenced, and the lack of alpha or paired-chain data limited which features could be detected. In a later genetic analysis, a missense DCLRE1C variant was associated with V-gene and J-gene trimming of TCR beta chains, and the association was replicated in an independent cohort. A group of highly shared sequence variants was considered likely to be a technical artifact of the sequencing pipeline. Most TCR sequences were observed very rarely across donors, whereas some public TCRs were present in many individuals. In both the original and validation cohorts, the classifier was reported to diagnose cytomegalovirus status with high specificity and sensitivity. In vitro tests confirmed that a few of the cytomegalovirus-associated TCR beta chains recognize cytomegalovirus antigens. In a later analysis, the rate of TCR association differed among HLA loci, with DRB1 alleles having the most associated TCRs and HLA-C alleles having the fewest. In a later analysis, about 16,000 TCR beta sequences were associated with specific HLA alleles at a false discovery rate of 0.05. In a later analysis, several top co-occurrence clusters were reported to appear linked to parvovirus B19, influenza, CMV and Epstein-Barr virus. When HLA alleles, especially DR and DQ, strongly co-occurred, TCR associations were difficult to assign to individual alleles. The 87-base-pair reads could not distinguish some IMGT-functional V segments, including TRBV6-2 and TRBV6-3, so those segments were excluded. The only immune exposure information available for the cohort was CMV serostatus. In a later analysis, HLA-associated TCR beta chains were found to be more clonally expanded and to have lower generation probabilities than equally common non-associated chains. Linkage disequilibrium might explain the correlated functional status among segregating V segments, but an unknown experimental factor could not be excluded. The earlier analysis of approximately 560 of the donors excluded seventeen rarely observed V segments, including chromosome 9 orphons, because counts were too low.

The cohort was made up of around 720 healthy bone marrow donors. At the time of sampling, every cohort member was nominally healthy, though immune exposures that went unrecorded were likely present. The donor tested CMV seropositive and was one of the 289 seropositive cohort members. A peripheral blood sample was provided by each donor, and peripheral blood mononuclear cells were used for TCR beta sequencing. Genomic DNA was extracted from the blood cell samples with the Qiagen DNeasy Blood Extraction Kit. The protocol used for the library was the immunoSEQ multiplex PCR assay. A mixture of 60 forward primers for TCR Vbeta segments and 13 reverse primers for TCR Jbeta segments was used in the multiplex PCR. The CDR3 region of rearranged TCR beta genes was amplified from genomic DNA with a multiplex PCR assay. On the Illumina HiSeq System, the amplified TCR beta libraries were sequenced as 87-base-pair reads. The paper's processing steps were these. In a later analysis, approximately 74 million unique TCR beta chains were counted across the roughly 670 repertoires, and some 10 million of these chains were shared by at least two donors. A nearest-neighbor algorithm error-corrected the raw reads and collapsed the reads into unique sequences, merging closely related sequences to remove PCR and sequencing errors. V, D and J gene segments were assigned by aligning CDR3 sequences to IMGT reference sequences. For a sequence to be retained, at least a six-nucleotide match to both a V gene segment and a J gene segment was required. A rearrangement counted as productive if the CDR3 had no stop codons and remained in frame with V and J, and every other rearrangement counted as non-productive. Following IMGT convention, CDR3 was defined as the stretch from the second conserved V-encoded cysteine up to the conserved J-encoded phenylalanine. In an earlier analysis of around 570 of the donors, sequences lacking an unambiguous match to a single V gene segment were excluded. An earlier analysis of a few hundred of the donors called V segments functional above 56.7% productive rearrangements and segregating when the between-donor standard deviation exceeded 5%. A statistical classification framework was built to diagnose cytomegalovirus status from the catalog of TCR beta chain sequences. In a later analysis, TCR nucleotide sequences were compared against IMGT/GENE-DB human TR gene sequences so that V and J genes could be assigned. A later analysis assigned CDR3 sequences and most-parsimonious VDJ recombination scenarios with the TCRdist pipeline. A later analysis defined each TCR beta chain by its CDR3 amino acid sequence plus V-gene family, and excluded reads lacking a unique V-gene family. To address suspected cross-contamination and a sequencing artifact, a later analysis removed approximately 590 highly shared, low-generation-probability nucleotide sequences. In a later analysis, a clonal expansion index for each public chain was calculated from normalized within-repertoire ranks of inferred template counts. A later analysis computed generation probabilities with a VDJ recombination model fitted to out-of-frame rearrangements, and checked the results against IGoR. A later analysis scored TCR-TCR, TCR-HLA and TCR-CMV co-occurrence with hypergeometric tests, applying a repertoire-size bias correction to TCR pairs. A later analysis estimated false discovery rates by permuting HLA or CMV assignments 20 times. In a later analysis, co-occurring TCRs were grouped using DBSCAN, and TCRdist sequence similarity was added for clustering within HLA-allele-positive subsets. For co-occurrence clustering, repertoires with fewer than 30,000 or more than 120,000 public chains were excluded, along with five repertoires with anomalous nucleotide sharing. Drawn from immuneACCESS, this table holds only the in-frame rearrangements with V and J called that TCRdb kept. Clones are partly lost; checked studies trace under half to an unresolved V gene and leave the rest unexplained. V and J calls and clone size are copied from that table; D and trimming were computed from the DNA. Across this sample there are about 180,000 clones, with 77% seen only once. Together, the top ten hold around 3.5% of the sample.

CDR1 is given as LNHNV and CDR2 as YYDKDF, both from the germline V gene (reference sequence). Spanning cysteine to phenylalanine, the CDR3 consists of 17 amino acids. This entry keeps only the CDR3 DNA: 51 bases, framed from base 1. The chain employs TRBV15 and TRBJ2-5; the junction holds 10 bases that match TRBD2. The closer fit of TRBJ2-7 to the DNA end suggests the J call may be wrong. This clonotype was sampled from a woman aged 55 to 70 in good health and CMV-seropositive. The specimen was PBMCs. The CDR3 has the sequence CATSRDFASGSSYEQYF. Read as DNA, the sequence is TGTGCCACCAGCAGAGATTTTGCTAGCGGGAGCTCCTACGAGCAGTACTTC.